This TCR beta chain was observed in a study of T cell repertoires in cytomegalovirus infection. Study-wide context: HLA-B-restricted CMV epitopes that are well studied were used alongside recently identified HLA-C-restricted ones. Public TCR beta signatures provided an indication of both CMV infection and a matching HLA type. General study points: HLA-C-restricted CMV-specific TCR beta clonotypes prevailed in the ex vivo response. Carriage of CMV together with the relevant HLA was identifiable through cumulative public TCR beta family frequency.

To note about this clonotype: Its target is unknown.

Germline V gene sequence: CDR1 MNHEY, CDR2 SVGEGT. The CDR3 loop spans 12 amino acids. Trimming took off 2 bases at V and 6 bases at J, with 7 bases between the two ends. TCRdb re-called the reads with MiXCR, one entry per CDR3 protein. This sample has around 800,000 distinct CDR3 sequences; approximately 32% occur once, and the top ten carry roughly an eighth. The chain couples TRBV6-2 or TRBV6-3 to TRBJ1-1; D is uncertain. The TCR sequence derives from a human donor in good health (CMV status not recorded). Some clones in this sample may be carry-over from other donors' samples. This specimen was cultured CD8+ T cells from PBMCs, taken from culture after CMV antigen stimulation. The CDR3 loop is CASSYPPAEAFF. The CDR3 DNA follows: TGTGCCAGCAGTTACCCCCCGGCTGAAGCTTTCTTT.